This T cell receptor beta chain comes out of a study of blood T cells in healthy people across ages. Through a sample-barcoded 5' primer and a J-beta primer mix, a second PCR was run for 7 to 11 cycles. Every sample produced at least 2.5 million CDR3-containing paired-end reads. MiXCR was run by TCRdb on the 5' RACE reads, yielding one entry per CDR3 protein. The repertoire includes fewer than 950,000 distinct CDR3 sequences, roughly 34% of them detected once, and 13% sits in the top ten. CDR3 length: 14 residues. Germline CDR1 SNHLY, CDR2 FYNNEI. The trim removed 4 bases at V and 8 bases at J, leaving 5 bases unmatched.

The clonotype was recovered from a young man in good health. The chain links TRBV2 to TRBJ1-6; 7 bases agree with TRBD1. Sequenced input: blood. The CDR3 region is CASSANRGDSPLHF. In nucleotides, the CDR3 is TGTGCCAGCAGTGCTAACAGGGGTGATTCACCCCTCCACTTT.